These 20 T cell receptor beta chains originate from one sample sequenced in a study of blood T cell repertoires in COVID-19. Repertoires were generated with immunoSEQ multiplex PCR, while TCRdb's copy carries only in-frame clones and drops some. Of roughly 55,000 clones listed, roughly four fifths are singletons. Specimen: peripheral blood. All receptors come from a woman aged 55-75 years with acute or convalescent COVID-19.

The rearrangement links TRBV19 to TRBJ1-5; 7 bases fit TRBD1. Germline CDR1 is LNHDA and CDR2 is SQIVND (reference sequence). There are 15 residues in the CDR3. V lost 4 bases and J lost 0; bases outside the gene matches: 3. The CDR3, as DNA: TGTGCCAGTAGTAATGACAGGGATAGCAATCAGCCCCAGCATTTT. Translated: CASSNDRDSNQPQHF.

The chain combines TRBV5-6 with TRBJ1-2, with a weak D call TRBD1 (5 bases). Germline CDR1 and CDR2: SGHDT and YYEEEE. The length of the CDR3 is 13 residues. V was clipped by 0 bases and J by 6 bases, with 9 bases between them. CDR3 nucleotides: TGTGCCAGCAGCTTGGACAGGACAAATGGCTACACCTTC. Protein: CASSLDRTNGYTF.

This chain uses TRBV7-3 with TRBJ2-2, with D tentatively TRBD2 (6 bases). This CDR3 contains 15 residues. Germline CDR1 and CDR2: SGHTA and FQGTGA. V was clipped by 11 bases and J by 0 bases, with 16 bases between them. DNA of the CDR3: TGTGCCCCTGCCATGGGACTGCCGAACACCGGGGAGCTGTTTTTT. Translated: CAPAMGLPNTGELFF.

The chain joins TRBV3-1 (or the pseudogene TRBV3-2) to TRBJ2-2, with 9 bases that match TRBD2. The CDR3 sequence is 16 residues long. The junction had 1 base not matched to a gene; V was cut back by 1 base and J by 1 base. The germline gives CDR1 LGHDT, CDR2 YNNKEL (reference sequence). The CDR3 sequence: CASSQGAGGNTGELFF. CDR3 bases: TGTGCCAGCAGCCAAGGAGCGGGGGGGAACACCGGGGAGCTGTTTTTT.

This clone was picked up one time. The gene calls are TRBV6-5 and TRBJ1-1; TRBD1 aligns across 7 bases. The J segment lost 3 bases and the V segment lost 5 bases, leaving 3 bases of the junction unmatched. There are 13 residues in the CDR3. CDR1 and CDR2 from the germline V gene are MNHEY and SVGAGI. For the CDR3, the DNA is TGTGCCAGCAGTCGACAGGGCTACACTGAAGCTTTCTTT. Translated, it gives CASSRQGYTEAFF.

This chain connects TRBV28 to TRBJ2-4, with a weak D call TRBD1 (6 bases). Trimming removed 5 bases at V and 0 bases at J, with 14 bases between. Germline CDR1 and CDR2: MDHEN and SYDVKM. The CDR3 runs 16 residues. This CDR3 is CASSQRGSLAKNIQYF. The CDR3 region has the DNA TGTGCCAGCAGTCAAAGGGGGTCGCTAGCCAAAAACATTCAGTACTTC.

This chain joins TRBV19 and TRBJ1-2; perhaps TRBD1 as D (5 bases). Germline CDR1 is LNHDA and CDR2 is SQIVND (reference sequence). Trimming pared 5 bases from V and 9 bases from J, leaving 22 bases between. The length of the CDR3 is 15 residues. CDR3 amino acids: CASSPLDITKGRYTF. The CDR3 nucleotides are TGTGCCAGTAGTCCCTTGGACATCACCAAAGGTCGCTACACCTTC. Complete variable domain (other parts from reference TRBV19 and TRBJ1-2): DGGITQSPKYLFRKEGQNVTLSCEQNLNHDAMYWYRQDPGQGLRLIYYSQIVNDFQKGDIAEGYSVSREKKESFPLTVTSAQKNPTAFYLCASSPLDITKGRYTFGSGTRLTVV.

The chain combines TRBV28 with TRBJ2-7; D call uncertain. Deletions cut 1 base from V and 4 bases from J, with 8 bases between. The CDR3 is 13 amino acids. CDR1 is MDHEN and CDR2 is SYDVKM in the germline V gene. The CDR3 DNA is TGTGCCAGCAGTTTATTATACGGTTACGAGCAGTACTTC. It yields the protein CASSLLYGYEQYF.

The chain is built from TRBV11-1 and TRBJ2-5; weak D call: TRBD2 (5 bases). V dropped 4 bases and J dropped 3 bases, with 9 bases sitting between them. The CDR3 consists of 13 residues. CDR1 and CDR2 (germline): SGHAT, FQDESV (reference sequence). The CDR3 loop reads CASSSGSKETQYF. In nucleotides, the CDR3 is TGTGCCAGCAGCTCGGGATCTAAAGAGACCCAGTACTTC.

The chain joins TRBV11-2 to TRBJ1-1; maybe TRBD1 (5 bases). Trimming removed 3 bases at V and 2 bases at J, with 10 bases between. Germline loops: CDR1 SGHAT, CDR2 FQNNGV. CDR3 size: 14 residues. The CDR3 bases are TGTGCCAGCAGCTTCAGGGCCTCAAACACTGAAGCTTTCTTT. Protein sequence: CASSFRASNTEAFF. Drawing the rest from reference TRBV11-2 and TRBJ1-1, the complete variable domain is EAGVAQSPRYKIIEKRQSVAFWCNPISGHATLYWYQQILGQGPKLLIQFQNNGVVDDSQLPKDRFSAERLKGVDSTLKIQPAKLEDSAVYLCASSFRASNTEAFFGQGTRLTVV.

This clone was observed a handful of times. V usage is TRBV2 and J usage is TRBJ2-7, with a tentative D call TRBD2 (6 bases). The CDR3 is made up of 13 amino acids. Germline CDR1 and CDR2: SNHLY and FYNNEI. V lost 2 bases, J lost 6 bases, and 11 bases lay in between. CDR3 in DNA: TGTGCCAGCAGTGAATACCCGGGGGTCGAGCAGTACTTC. As protein: CASSEYPGVEQYF.

The V and J genes are TRBV28 and TRBJ1-1, with 11 bases lining up with TRBD1. This CDR3 has 18 residues. Trimming took 5 bases from V and 0 from J; bases not matched to a gene: 11. Germline values: CDR1 MDHEN, CDR2 SYDVKM. CDR3 coding DNA: TGTGCCAGCAGTCTACCCGGGACAGGGGGGGATATGAACACTGAAGCTTTCTTT. This gives the protein CASSLPGTGGDMNTEAFF. Combining the CDR3 with reference TRBV28 and TRBJ1-1 gives the whole variable domain DVKVTQSSRYLVKRTGEKVFLECVQDMDHENMFWYRQDPGLGLRLIYFSYDVKMKEKGDIPEGYSVSREKKERFSLILESASTNQTSMYLCASSLPGTGGDMNTEAFFGQGTRLTVV.

The V gene is TRBV10-2, the J gene TRBJ1-1; D gene unclear. Looked up from germline, CDR1 is WSHSY and CDR2 is SAAADI. V dropped 3 bases and J dropped 10 bases, with 12 bases sitting between them. The CDR3 contains 12 residues. The CDR3 spells CASSDWRDRAFF. The CDR3 DNA sequence: TGCGCCAGCAGTGATTGGAGGGATCGAGCTTTCTTT.

This CDR3 reads CASSQVTSGSIYTQYF. As DNA, the CDR3 is TGTGCCAGCAGCCAAGTGACTAGCGGGAGCATATATACGCAGTATTTT. The V gene is TRBV3-1 (or the pseudogene TRBV3-2), the J gene TRBJ2-3; TRBD2 aligns across 12 bases. The CDR3 has 16 residues. V trimming: 1 base; J trimming: 7 bases; junction bases outside the gene matches: 6. Germline V gives CDR1 LGHDT, CDR2 YNNKEL (reference sequence).

The chain joins TRBV6-9 to TRBJ1-6; 11 bases are shared with TRBD1. The trim removed 4 bases at V and 4 bases at J, leaving 9 bases unmatched. This CDR3 region has 18 residues. Germline V CDR1 and CDR2: MNHGY, SVAAGI. The chain's CDR3 is CASSSPRDRGFYNSPLHF. In DNA, the CDR3 is TGTGCCAGCAGTTCGCCTCGGGACAGGGGGTTTTATAATTCACCCCTCCACTTT.

The rearrangement uses TRBV5-1 and TRBJ2-2, with 9 bases matching TRBD2. Germline assignment: CDR1 SGHRS and CDR2 YFSETQ. V lost 0 bases to trimming and J lost 3 bases; unmatched junction nucleotides: 3. This CDR3 comprises 16 residues. The CDR3 DNA follows: TGCGCCAGCAGCTTGGTGCCTAGCGGGGACACCGGGGAGCTGTTTTTT. It encodes CASSLVPSGDTGELFF.

The chain employs TRBV6-6 and TRBJ1-5; no clear D gene. The CDR3 runs 15 residues. Germline V CDR1 and CDR2: MNHNY, SVGAGI (reference sequence). Trimming removed 2 bases from V and 4 bases from J, with 12 bases in between. CDR3 loop: CASSYLSGGNQPQHF. In DNA form, the CDR3 reads TGTGCCAGCAGTTACCTTTCAGGAGGAAATCAGCCCCAGCATTTT.

The V gene is TRBV6-1, the J gene TRBJ1-6; 8 bases fit TRBD1. Germline CDR1 reads MNHNS; CDR2 reads SASEGT. This CDR3 is 18 amino acids long. V was clipped by 4 bases and J by 1 base; unmatched bases: 9. The CDR3 DNA sequence: TGTGCCAGCAGTGGGGATGGACAGGGTGGTTCCTATAATTCACCCCTCCACTTT. This gives the protein CASSGDGQGGSYNSPLHF.

This CDR3 reads CASSYYGGTRSYEQYF. The CDR3 DNA sequence: TGTGCCAGCAGTTACTACGGCGGGACGCGCTCCTACGAGCAGTACTTC. The chain uses TRBV6-5 and TRBJ2-7, with D perhaps TRBD2 (6 bases). V was shortened by 1 base and J by 0 bases, with 13 bases between the two germline ends. The CDR3 runs to 16 residues. Germline CDR1 reads MNHEY; CDR2 reads SVGAGI.

This sequence joins TRBV27 and TRBJ1-1, with D maybe TRBD1 (6 bases). Germline CDR1 reads MNHEY; CDR2 reads SMNVEV (reference sequence). The CDR3 sequence is 15 residues long. V lost 5 bases and J 0 bases, leaving 13 bases between the germline ends. The chain's CDR3 is CASSPSTGLNTEAFF. Here the CDR3 DNA reads TGTGCCAGCAGTCCGTCGACAGGATTGAACACTGAAGCTTTCTTT.